Many counts were recorded for the clone carrying this T cell receptor beta chain. As yet, its antigen is unknown. Trimming left V 0 bases short and J 5 bases short, with 13 bases between. The CDR3 runs 15 residues. Germline CDR1 is LNHDA and CDR2 is SQIVND (reference sequence). The data are from a study of T cells after posttransplantation cyclophosphamide. The data were produced by immunoSEQ multiplex PCR, yet TCRdb's version contains in-frame clones alone and is incomplete. The repertoire consists of 20,000 to 25,000 clones, none detected only once. Study findings and constraints: Recipient CMV seropositivity and CMV reactivation strongly tracked TRB clonality. Donor-recipient repertoire similarity was low at 1-2 months, rising over year one. Tissue-infiltrating T cells from skin or gut overlapped little with blood T cells.

Peripheral blood was collected from the related graft donor on the marrow donation day. The chain links TRBV19 to TRBJ2-5; a weak D match, TRBD2 (6 bases). Material: PBMCs. The TCR comes from a woman in her sixties or seventies in good health, CMV-negative, and a related stem cell transplant donor. The CDR3 DNA sequence: TGTGCCAGTAGTATAGATCGGGGGATGGGGGAGACCCAGTACTTC. Protein: CASSIDRGMGETQYF.